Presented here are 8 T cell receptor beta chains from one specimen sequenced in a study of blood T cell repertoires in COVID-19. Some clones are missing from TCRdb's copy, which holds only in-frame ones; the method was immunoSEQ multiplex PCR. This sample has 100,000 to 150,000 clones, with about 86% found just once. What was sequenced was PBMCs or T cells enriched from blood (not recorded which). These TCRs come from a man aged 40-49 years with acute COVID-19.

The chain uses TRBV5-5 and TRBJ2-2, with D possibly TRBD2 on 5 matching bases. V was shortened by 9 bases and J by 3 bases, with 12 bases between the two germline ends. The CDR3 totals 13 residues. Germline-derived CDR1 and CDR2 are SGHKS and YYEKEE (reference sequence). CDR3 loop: CATGGTDTGELFF. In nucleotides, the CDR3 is TGTGCCACCGGAGGTACCGACACCGGGGAGCTGTTTTTT.

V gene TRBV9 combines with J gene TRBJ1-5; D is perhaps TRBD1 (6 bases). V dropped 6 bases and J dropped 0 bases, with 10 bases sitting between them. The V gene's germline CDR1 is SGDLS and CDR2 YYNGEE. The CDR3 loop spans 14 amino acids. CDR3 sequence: CASNRTDSNQPQHF. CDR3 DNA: TGTGCCAGCAACCGGACAGATAGCAATCAGCCCCAGCATTTT.

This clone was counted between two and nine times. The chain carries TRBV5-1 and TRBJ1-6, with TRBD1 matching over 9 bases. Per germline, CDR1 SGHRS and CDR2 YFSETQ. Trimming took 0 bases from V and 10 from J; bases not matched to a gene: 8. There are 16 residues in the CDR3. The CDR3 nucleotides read TGCGCCAGCAGCTTGGCCAGCGGACAGGGGAGCTCACCCCTCCACTTT. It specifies CASSLASGQGSSPLHF.

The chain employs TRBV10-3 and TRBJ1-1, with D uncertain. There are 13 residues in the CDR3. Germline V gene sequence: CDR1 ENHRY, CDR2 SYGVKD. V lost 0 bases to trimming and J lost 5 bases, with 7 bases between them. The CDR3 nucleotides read TGTGCCATCAGTGAGTCATGGGAGACTGAAGCTTTCTTT. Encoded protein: CAISESWETEAFF.

The CDR3 protein is CSARRVETQYF. Written as DNA, the CDR3 is TGCAGTGCTAGGAGGGTTGAGACCCAGTACTTC. V is TRBV20-1 and J is TRBJ2-5, with D tentatively TRBD2 (5 bases). The CDR3 contains 11 residues. CDR1 and CDR2 (germline): DFQATT, SNEGSKA (reference sequence). V dropped 3 bases and J dropped 5 bases, with 7 bases sitting between them.

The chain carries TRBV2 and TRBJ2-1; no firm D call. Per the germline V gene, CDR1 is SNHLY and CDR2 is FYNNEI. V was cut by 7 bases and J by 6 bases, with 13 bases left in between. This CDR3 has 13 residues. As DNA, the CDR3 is TGTGCCAGCAATGACCTGCGCCGCAATGAGCAGTTCTTC. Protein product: CASNDLRRNEQFF.

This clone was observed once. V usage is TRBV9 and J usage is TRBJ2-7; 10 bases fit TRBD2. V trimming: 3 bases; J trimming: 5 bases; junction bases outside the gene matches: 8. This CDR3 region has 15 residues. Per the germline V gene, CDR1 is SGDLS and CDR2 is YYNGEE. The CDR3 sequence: CASSAELAGPNEQYF. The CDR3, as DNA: TGTGCCAGCAGCGCCGAACTAGCGGGACCGAACGAGCAGTACTTC.

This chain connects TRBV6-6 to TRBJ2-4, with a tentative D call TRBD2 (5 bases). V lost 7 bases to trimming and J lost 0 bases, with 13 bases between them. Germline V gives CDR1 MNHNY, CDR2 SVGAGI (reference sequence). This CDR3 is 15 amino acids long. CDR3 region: CASTKEALAKNIQYF. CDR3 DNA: TGTGCCAGCACAAAGGAGGCCTTAGCCAAAAACATTCAGTACTTC.